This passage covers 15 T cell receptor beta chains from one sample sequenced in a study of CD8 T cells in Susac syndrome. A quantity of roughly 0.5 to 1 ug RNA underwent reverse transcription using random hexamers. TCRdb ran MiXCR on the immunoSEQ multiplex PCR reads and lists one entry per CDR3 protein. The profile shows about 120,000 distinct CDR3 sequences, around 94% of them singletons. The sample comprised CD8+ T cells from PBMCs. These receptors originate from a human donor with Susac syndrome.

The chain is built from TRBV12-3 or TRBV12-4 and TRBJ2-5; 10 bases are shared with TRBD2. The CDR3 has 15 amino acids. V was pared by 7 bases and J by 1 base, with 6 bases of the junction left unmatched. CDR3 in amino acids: CASTLGLAIQETQYF. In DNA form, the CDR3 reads TGTGCCAGCACTCTGGGACTAGCGATCCAAGAGACCCAGTACTTC.

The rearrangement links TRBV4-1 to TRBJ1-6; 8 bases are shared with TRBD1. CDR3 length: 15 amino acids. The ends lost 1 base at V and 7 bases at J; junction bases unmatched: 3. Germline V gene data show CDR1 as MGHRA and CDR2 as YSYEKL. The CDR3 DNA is TGCGCCAGCAGCCAAGTCACAGGGGGAAATTCACCCCTCCACTTT. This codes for CASSQVTGGNSPLHF.

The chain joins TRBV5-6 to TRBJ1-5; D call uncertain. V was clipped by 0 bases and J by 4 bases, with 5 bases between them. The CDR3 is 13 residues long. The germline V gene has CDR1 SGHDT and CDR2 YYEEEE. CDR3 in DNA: TGTGCCAGCAGCTTGGAGATGAATCAGCCCCAGCATTTT. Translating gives CASSLEMNQPQHF.

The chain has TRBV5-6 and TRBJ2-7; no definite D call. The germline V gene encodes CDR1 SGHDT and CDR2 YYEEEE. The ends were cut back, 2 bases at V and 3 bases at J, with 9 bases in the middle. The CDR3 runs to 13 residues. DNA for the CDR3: TGTGCCAGCAGCTTCGGACGGCACTACGAGCAGTACTTC. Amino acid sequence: CASSFGRHYEQYF.

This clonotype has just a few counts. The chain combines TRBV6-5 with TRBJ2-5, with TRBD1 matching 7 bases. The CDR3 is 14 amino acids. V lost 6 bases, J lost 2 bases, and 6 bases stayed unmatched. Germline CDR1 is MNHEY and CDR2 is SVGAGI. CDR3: CASSLTGIQETQYF. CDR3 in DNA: TGTGCCAGCAGCCTGACAGGGATACAAGAGACCCAGTACTTC.

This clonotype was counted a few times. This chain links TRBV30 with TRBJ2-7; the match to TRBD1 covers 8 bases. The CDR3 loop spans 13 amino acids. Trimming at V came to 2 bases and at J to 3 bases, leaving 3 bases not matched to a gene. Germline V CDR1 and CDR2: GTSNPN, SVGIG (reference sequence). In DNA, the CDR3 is TGTGCCTGGAGTACGGACAGGGACTACGAGCAGTACTTC. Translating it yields CAWSTDRDYEQYF. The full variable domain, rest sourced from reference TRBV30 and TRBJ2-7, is SQTIHQWPATLVQPVGSPLSLECTVEGTSNPNLYWYRQAAGRGLQLLFYSVGIGQISSEVPQNLSASRPQDRQFILSSKKLLLSDSGFYLCAWSTDRDYEQYFGPGTRLTVT.

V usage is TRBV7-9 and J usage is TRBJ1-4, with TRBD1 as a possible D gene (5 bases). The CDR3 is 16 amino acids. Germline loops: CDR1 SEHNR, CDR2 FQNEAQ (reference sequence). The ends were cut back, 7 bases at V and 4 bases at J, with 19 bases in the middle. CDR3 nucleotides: TGTGCCAGCATCCCAACGGGGGGGTACGGTAATGAAAAACTGTTTTTT. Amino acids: CASIPTGGYGNEKLFF.

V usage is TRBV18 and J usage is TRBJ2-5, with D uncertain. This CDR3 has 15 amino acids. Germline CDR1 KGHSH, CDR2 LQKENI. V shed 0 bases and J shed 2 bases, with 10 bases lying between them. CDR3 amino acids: CASSPPSRQQETQYF. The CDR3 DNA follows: TGTGCCAGCTCACCACCATCGAGGCAGCAAGAGACCCAGTACTTC.

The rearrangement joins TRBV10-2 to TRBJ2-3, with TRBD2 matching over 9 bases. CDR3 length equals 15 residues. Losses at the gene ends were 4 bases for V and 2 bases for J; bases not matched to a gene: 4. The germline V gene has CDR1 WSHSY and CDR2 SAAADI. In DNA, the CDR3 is TGCGCCAGCAGTGTTCTAGCGGGGTCCACAGATACGCAGTATTTT. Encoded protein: CASSVLAGSTDTQYF.

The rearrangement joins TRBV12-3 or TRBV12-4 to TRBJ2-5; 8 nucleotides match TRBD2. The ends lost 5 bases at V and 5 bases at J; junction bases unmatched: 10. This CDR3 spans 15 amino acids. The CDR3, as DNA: TGTGCCAGCAGTCCAGGGACTAGTAGGGAGGAGACCCAGTACTTC. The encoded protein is CASSPGTSREETQYF.

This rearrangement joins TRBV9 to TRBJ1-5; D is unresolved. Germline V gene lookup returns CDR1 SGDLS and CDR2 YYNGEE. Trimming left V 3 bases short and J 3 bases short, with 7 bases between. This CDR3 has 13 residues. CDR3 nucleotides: TGTGCCAGCAGCGAGGATATCAATCAGCCCCAGCATTTT. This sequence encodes CASSEDINQPQHF.

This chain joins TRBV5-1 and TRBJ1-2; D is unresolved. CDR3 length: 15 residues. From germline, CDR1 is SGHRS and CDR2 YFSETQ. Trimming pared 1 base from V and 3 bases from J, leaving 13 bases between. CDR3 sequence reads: CASSLLAELDYGYTF. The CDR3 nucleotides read TGCGCCAGCAGCTTGCTGGCCGAGTTGGACTATGGCTACACCTTC.

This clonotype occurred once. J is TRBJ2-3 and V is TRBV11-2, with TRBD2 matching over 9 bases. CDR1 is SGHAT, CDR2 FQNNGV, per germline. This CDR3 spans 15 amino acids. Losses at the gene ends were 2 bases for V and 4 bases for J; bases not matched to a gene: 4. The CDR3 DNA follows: TGTGCCAGCAGCTTATCCGCGGGGGGGCCAGATACGCAGTATTTT. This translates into CASSLSAGGPDTQYF.

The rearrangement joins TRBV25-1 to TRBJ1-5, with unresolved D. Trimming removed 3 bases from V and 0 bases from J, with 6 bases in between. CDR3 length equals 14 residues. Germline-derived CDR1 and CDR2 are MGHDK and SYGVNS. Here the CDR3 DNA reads TGTGCCAGCAGTGAGACACTTAGCAATCAGCCCCAGCATTTT. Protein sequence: CASSETLSNQPQHF.

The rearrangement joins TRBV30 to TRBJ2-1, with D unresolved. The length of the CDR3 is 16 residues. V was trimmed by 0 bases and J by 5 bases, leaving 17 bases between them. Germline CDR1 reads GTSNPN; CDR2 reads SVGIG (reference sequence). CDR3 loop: CAWSVRVGTWDNEQFF. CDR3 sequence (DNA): TGTGCCTGGAGTGTACGGGTGGGAACATGGGACAATGAGCAGTTCTTC.